One and the same sample provided the 26 T cell receptor beta chains below, sequenced in a study of post-analysis software for immune sequencing data. For these TCRs, the target antigens are not known. The authors incorporated unique molecular identifiers into the TCR beta cDNA libraries. TCRdb passed the PCR reads through MiXCR, listing each CDR3 protein once. The repertoire holds hundreds of thousands of distinct CDR3 sequences, with roughly 46% as singletons. Regarding the study as a whole: Patients had higher frequencies than controls of about five TRBV segments, including TRBV5-6, TRBV5-1 and TRBV20-1.

Material: blood. These receptors were collected from a girl aged 5-17 years with multiple sclerosis.

The genes are TRBV5-1 and TRBJ2-7, with D possibly TRBD1 on 5 matching bases. CDR1 and CDR2 (germline): SGHRS, YFSETQ. There are 16 residues in the CDR3. With 1 base removed from V and 3 bases from J, the gap between germline ends came to 17 bases. CDR3 nucleotide sequence: TGCGCCAGCAGCTTGCGTCAGGGTGGTGCGCTCTACGAGCAGTACTTC. Protein product: CASSLRQGGALYEQYF.

This clonotype was observed a few times. The chain links TRBV6-5 to TRBJ2-7, with D maybe TRBD2 (6 bases). Germline V gives CDR1 MNHEY, CDR2 SVGAGI. The CDR3 sequence is 13 residues long. V lost 8 bases and J 1 base, leaving 12 bases between the germline ends. In nucleotides, the CDR3 is TGTGCCAGCCATCGAGCGGGTTCCTACGAGCAGTACTTC. It encodes CASHRAGSYEQYF.

The V and J genes are TRBV27 and TRBJ2-5; tentatively, D is TRBD1 (7 bases). There are 16 residues in the CDR3. Germline V gene lookup returns CDR1 MNHEY and CDR2 SMNVEV (reference sequence). The V end was cut by 3 bases, the J end by 11 bases, with 25 bases between. This CDR3 is CASSLSDRTGGREQYF. CDR3 sequence (DNA): TGTGCCAGCAGTTTGTCCGACCGGACAGGAGGTCGGGAGCAGTACTTC.

This clonotype was recorded a few times. The chain combines TRBV25-1 with TRBJ2-6; D is unresolved. CDR3 size: 13 residues. Per the germline V gene, CDR1 is MGHDK and CDR2 is SYGVNS. Trimming stripped 10 bases from V and 1 base from J, with 8 bases between. The CDR3 nucleotides are TGTGCCACCGCCCCTTCTGGGGCCAACGTCCTGACTTTC. Translation: CATAPSGANVLTF.

The chain links TRBV20-1 to TRBJ1-1, with TRBD1 matching over 9 bases. The CDR3 runs 14 residues. Unmatched junction bases numbered 3, after V lost 1 base and J lost 3 bases. Germline V gene sequence: CDR1 DFQATT, CDR2 SNEGSKA (reference sequence). CDR3 region: CSARGDRGDTEAFF. CDR3 coding DNA: TGCAGTGCTAGAGGCGACAGGGGGGACACTGAAGCTTTCTTT.

The chain employs TRBV5-1 and TRBJ1-2; D remains unclear. Deletions cut 2 bases from V and 4 bases from J, with 12 bases between. The CDR3 runs 14 residues. The germline gives CDR1 SGHRS, CDR2 YFSETQ. This CDR3 reads CASSLVGRPYGYTF. In DNA, the CDR3 is TGCGCCAGCAGCTTAGTCGGGAGGCCCTATGGCTACACCTTC.

The chain uses TRBV9 and TRBJ2-1, with 8 bases lining up with TRBD1. The CDR3 runs to 15 residues. The V gene end was trimmed by 6 bases and the J gene end by 4 bases; junction bases not matched to a gene: 9. CDR1 and CDR2 from the germline V gene are SGDLS and YYNGEE. CDR3 amino acids: CASTPGDRRYNEQFF. In nucleotides, the CDR3 is TGTGCCAGCACCCCGGGGGACAGGCGTTACAATGAGCAGTTCTTC. Looking up the rest from reference TRBV9 and TRBJ2-1 gives the full variable domain: DSGVTQTPKHLITATGQRVTLRCSPRSGDLSVYWYQQSLDQGLQFLIQYYNGEERAKGNILERFSAQQFPDLHSELNLSSLELGDSALYFCASTPGDRRYNEQFFGPGTRLTVL.

The chain has TRBV29-1 and TRBJ2-5; the D call may be TRBD1 or TRBD2 (5 bases each). This CDR3 is 13 amino acids long. Between the trimmed V and J ends, which lost 6 bases and 4 bases, there was a span of 15 bases. CDR1 is SQVTM and CDR2 is ANQGSEA in the germline V gene. The CDR3 DNA sequence: TGCAGCGTCTCGGGACGTTTGGTAGAGACCCAGTACTTC. This gives the protein CSVSGRLVETQYF.

This clonotype has only a few counts. The chain uses TRBV28 and TRBJ1-2; no clear D. In germline, CDR1 is MDHEN, CDR2 SYDVKM. Trimming pared 8 bases from V and 4 bases from J, leaving 11 bases between. The CDR3 extends over 12 amino acids. The DNA of the CDR3 is TGTGCCAGCTATTTAGTGGTCTATGGCTACACCTTC. It is translated as CASYLVVYGYTF.

This clonotype was detected a few times. The V call is TRBV12-3 or TRBV12-4, the J call TRBJ2-1; 10 bases are a match to TRBD2. The CDR3 consists of 13 residues. The V and J ends lost 2 bases and 9 bases, in that order; junction bases with no gene match: 1. The CDR3 coding sequence is TGTGCCAGCAGTTTAAGCGGGAGGGCTGAGCAGTTCTTC. Amino acid sequence: CASSLSGRAEQFF.

The rearrangement joins TRBV11-2 to TRBJ2-4; D uncertain. The CDR3 extends over 16 amino acids. Germline CDR1 and CDR2: SGHAT and FQNNGV. Trimming removed 1 base from V and 0 bases from J, with 10 bases in between. CDR3 sequence reads: CASSLVVGVAKNIQYF. DNA of the CDR3: TGTGCCAGCAGCTTAGTGGTCGGCGTAGCCAAAAACATTCAGTACTTC.

The CDR3 region is CASSFGAGGDYEQYF. The DNA of the CDR3 is TGTGCCAGCAGTTTTGGAGCGGGAGGGGACTACGAGCAGTACTTC. V is TRBV12-3 or TRBV12-4 and J is TRBJ2-7; 10 nucleotides align to TRBD2. V trimming: 3 bases; J trimming: 3 bases; junction bases outside the gene matches: 5. This CDR3 comprises 15 residues.

Concerning this clonotype itself: The junction shows a germline mismatch at one end, possibly a read error. The rearrangement links TRBV12-3 or TRBV12-4 to TRBJ2-6, with D possibly matching TRBD1 (5 bases). CDR3 size: 18 residues. The CDR3 protein is CASSFDYGRQSGANVQTF. The CDR3, as DNA: TGTGCCAGCAGTTTCGATTATGGGCGGCAGTCTGGGGCCAACGTCCAGACTTTC.

The chain employs TRBV4-1 and TRBJ2-1; 7 positions match TRBD1. Germline V gene lookup returns CDR1 MGHRA and CDR2 YSYEKL. The CDR3 loop spans 16 amino acids. Trimming took 0 bases from V and 4 from J; bases not matched to a gene: 6. Written as DNA, the CDR3 is TGCGCCAGCAGCCAAGAAGCAGGGGGATGGTACAATGAGCAGTTCTTC. Amino acid sequence: CASSQEAGGWYNEQFF.

The chain uses TRBV5-5 and TRBJ1-2; D unresolved. This CDR3 is 13 amino acids long. V shed 2 bases and J shed 6 bases, with 11 bases lying between them. Germline V gene sequence: CDR1 SGHKS, CDR2 YYEKEE (reference sequence). The CDR3 is CASSFRRKDGYTF. The CDR3 nucleotides read TGTGCCAGCAGCTTCCGCAGGAAAGATGGCTACACCTTC.

V is TRBV20-1 and J is TRBJ1-5; weak D call: TRBD1 (5 bases). The CDR3 is 14 amino acids. CDR1 DFQATT and CDR2 SNEGSKA come from the germline V gene (reference sequence). The germline V and J ends were trimmed by 0 bases and 3 bases, with 9 bases remaining between them. The CDR3 sequence: CSAREDTSNQPQHF. In nucleotides, the CDR3 is TGCAGTGCTAGAGAGGACACCTCCAATCAGCCCCAGCATTTT.

J is TRBJ2-5 and V is TRBV7-9, with 8 bases that match TRBD1. The end of the DNA aligns better with TRBJ2-7, so the J call may be wrong. Germline CDR1 and CDR2: SEHNR and FQNEAQ (reference sequence). This CDR3 comprises 15 residues. This CDR3 reads CASSPVWDRTYEQYF. The CDR3 nucleotides read TGTGCCAGCAGCCCAGTTTGGGACAGGACCTACGAGCAGTACTTC.

The chain recombines TRBV4-2 with TRBJ2-6; TRBD1 matches 9 bases. CDR1 and CDR2 (germline): LGHNA, YNFKEQ. The V and J ends lost 6 bases and 0 bases, in that order; junction bases with no gene match: 3. CDR3 length equals 16 residues. The CDR3 protein is CASSPTGGSGANVLTF. The CDR3 DNA is TGTGCCAGCAGTCCGACAGGGGGCTCTGGGGCCAACGTCCTGACTTTC.

This clonotype was counted between two and nine times. The chain links TRBV11-3 to TRBJ2-1; TRBD1 agrees at 9 bases. The CDR3 is 16 amino acids. V was pared by 3 bases and J by 9 bases, with 12 bases of the junction left unmatched. In germline, CDR1 is SGHNT, CDR2 YENEEA. CDR3 sequence reads: CASSLLLGQGTSEQFF. The CDR3 region has the DNA TGTGCCAGCAGCTTGCTGTTGGGACAGGGCACGAGTGAGCAGTTCTTC.

This clonotype was picked up a small number of times. The chain links TRBV3-1 to TRBJ2-5; D gene unclear. The CDR3 has 14 residues. The ends were cut back, 1 base at V and 4 bases at J, with 10 bases in the middle. Germline-derived CDR1 and CDR2 are LGHDT and YNNKEL (reference sequence). CDR3 DNA sequence: TGTGCCAGCAGCCAAGGGGCTGGGCCAGAGACCCAGTACTTC. This sequence encodes CASSQGAGPETQYF.

This rearrangement joins TRBV7-9 to TRBJ2-7; 7 bases are a match to TRBD1. Germline V CDR1 and CDR2: SEHNR, FQNEAQ (reference sequence). The CDR3 is 16 amino acids. V shed 5 bases and J 1 base; nucleotides not matched to a gene: 11. In DNA form, the CDR3 reads TGTGCCAGCAGCGGCCCCCTGACAGGGTCTTCCTACGAGCAGTACTTC. This gives the protein CASSGPLTGSSYEQYF.

In this sample, this clonotype turned up a few times. The chain has TRBV10-3 and TRBJ2-1, with D perhaps given as TRBD1 or TRBD2 (5 bases each). Trimming cost V 7 bases and J 8 bases, with 12 bases left between them. This CDR3 is 12 amino acids long. Germline CDR1 reads ENHRY; CDR2 reads SYGVKD. The CDR3 region has the DNA TGTGCCATCACTCCCGGGGCCGATGAGCAGTTCTTC. Translating gives CAITPGADEQFF.

J is TRBJ2-7 and V is TRBV12-3 or TRBV12-4; 8 positions agree with TRBD1. The CDR3 is made up of 12 amino acids. The V segment lost 7 bases and the J segment 5 bases; nucleotides outside the gene matches: 4. Here the CDR3 DNA reads TGTGCCAGCATCGGGACAGGCGACGAGCAGTACTTC. It yields the protein CASIGTGDEQYF.

The rearrangement joins TRBV24-1 to TRBJ2-1, with 7 bases lining up with TRBD1. This CDR3 contains 15 residues. The germline V gene encodes CDR1 KGHDR and CDR2 SFDVKD. Trimming took 5 bases from V and 2 from J; bases not matched to a gene: 5. The CDR3: CATSGRDSTYNEQFF. For the CDR3, the DNA is TGTGCCACCAGTGGAAGGGACAGCACCTACAATGAGCAGTTCTTC.

This chain connects TRBV10-3 to TRBJ2-1, with D tentatively TRBD1 (6 bases). CDR3 length equals 14 residues. From germline, CDR1 is ENHRY and CDR2 SYGVKD. Between the trimmed V and J ends, which lost 3 bases and 2 bases, there was a span of 8 bases. As DNA, the CDR3 is TGTGCCATCAGTGATTCAGGGGCCTACAATGAGCAGTTCTTC. Translated: CAISDSGAYNEQFF.

This clonotype was observed a handful of times. The chain couples TRBV5-5 to TRBJ2-7, with D possibly TRBD2 on 6 matching bases. The germline V gene encodes CDR1 SGHKS and CDR2 YYEKEE (reference sequence). Trimming took 4 bases from V and 2 from J, leaving 22 bases between them. CDR3 length equals 17 residues. CDR3 sequence (DNA): TGTGCCAGCAGCCTCGAGAGAGCGGAGGGCTCTGCCTACGAGCAGTACTTC. Translated: CASSLERAEGSAYEQYF.